The rows below give T cell receptor beta chains drawn from one sample of a study of shared clonotypes between healthy human individuals. Profiled with immunoSEQ multiplex PCR; TCRdb holds only in-frame clones, not every one. The table includes about 1.5 million clones, 98% detected once. The sequenced material came from naive CD4+ T cells sorted from blood. Source of these receptors: a man aged 25-45 years in good health. Each CDR3 is given with its conserved first and last residue. Fields, in order: clone size, J gene, CDR3 length, V gene, D gene, CDR3 protein, CDR3 DNA. The D gene is left open where the match is weak. Some rows mark clone size as missing; the rest say once, few, many or name a class of expanded clone.

- | TRBJ2-7 | 16 | TRBV5-1 | TRBD2 | CASSLARGTSSYEQYF | TGCGCCAGCAGCTTGGCCCGGGGGACTAGCTCCTACGAGCAGTACTTC
- | TRBJ2-1 | 16 | TRBV25-1 | - | CASSELTRGSYNEQFF | TGTGCCAGCAGTGAACTTACCAGGGGTTCCTACAATGAGCAGTTCTTC
- | TRBJ2-2 | 15 | TRBV11-2 | TRBD2 | CASSSGLAVPGELFF | TGTGCCAGCAGCTCGGGACTAGCGGTCCCCGGGGAGCTGTTTTTT
- | TRBJ2-3 | 14 | TRBV14 | - | CASSRLRGTDTQYF | TGTGCCAGCAGCCGGCTCCGAGGGACAGATACGCAGTATTTT
- | TRBJ2-1 | 17 | TRBV15 | - | CATSREGSSLIYNEQFF | TGTGCCACCAGCAGAGAGGGGTCTTCCCTAATATACAATGAGCAGTTCTTC
- | TRBJ2-3 | 17 | TRBV4-2 | - | CASSRLSLGFSTDTQYF | TGTGCCAGCAGTAGACTCTCCCTAGGGTTTAGCACAGATACGCAGTATTTT
- | TRBJ2-5 | 15 | TRBV5-4 | TRBD2 | CASSSLAGAGETQYF | TGTGCCAGCAGCTCACTAGCGGGAGCTGGAGAGACCCAGTACTTC
- | TRBJ2-5 | 14 | TRBV5-1 | TRBD1 | CASSHGQGGETQYF | TGCGCCAGCAGCCATGGACAGGGTGGAGAGACCCAGTACTTC
- | TRBJ2-5 | 14 | TRBV30 | TRBD2 | CAWSVLAGGETQYF | TGTGCCTGGAGTGTACTAGCGGGGGGAGAGACCCAGTACTTC
- | TRBJ1-2 | 12 | TRBV7-2 | TRBD1 | CASSPRTGRNTF | TGTGCCAGCAGCCCGCGGACAGGGCGGAACACCTTC
few | TRBJ1-5 | 13 | TRBV9 | - | CASSADSNQPQHF | TGTGCCAGCAGCGCTGATAGCAATCAGCCCCAGCATTTT
- | TRBJ2-2 | 14 | TRBV18 | - | CASSPGAGAGELFF | TGTGCCAGCTCACCCGGAGCAGGTGCCGGGGAGCTGTTTTTT
- | TRBJ1-2 | 15 | TRBV27 | TRBD1 | CASSPGTEANYGYTF | TGTGCCAGCAGTCCAGGGACAGAAGCTAACTATGGCTACACCTTC
- | TRBJ2-7 | 12 | TRBV28 | - | CASSPTAYEQYF | TGTGCCAGCAGTCCAACAGCCTACGAGCAGTACTTC
- | TRBJ2-5 | 15 | TRBV5-1 | - | CASSLDGDRGETQYF | TGCGCCAGCAGCTTGGATGGGGACCGAGGGGAGACCCAGTACTTC
- | TRBJ2-4 | 14 | TRBV18 | TRBD1 | CASSPRTGSDIQYF | TGTGCCAGCTCACCAAGGACAGGGTCGGACATTCAGTACTTC
once | TRBJ2-5 | 13 | TRBV30 | - | CAWTPGLAETQYF | TGTGCCTGGACCCCCGGACTTGCAGAGACCCAGTACTTC
- | TRBJ2-1 | 16 | TRBV5-6 | - | CASSLSVGTFLSEQFF | TGTGCCAGCAGTCTCTCCGTCGGGACTTTCCTCAGTGAGCAGTTCTTC
- | TRBJ2-7 | 17 | TRBV5-1 | TRBD2 | CASSFNPSGTDLYEQYF | TGCGCCAGCAGCTTTAATCCTAGCGGGACGGATCTCTACGAGCAGTACTTC
- | TRBJ2-7 | 16 | TRBV27 | TRBD2 | CASSLLRRAGKSEQYF | TGTGCCAGCAGTCTCCTGCGGAGAGCGGGGAAGTCCGAGCAGTACTTC
- | TRBJ2-3 | 15 | TRBV28 | TRBD1 | CASSHRGRSTDTQYF | TGTGCCAGCAGTCACAGGGGGCGCTCCACAGATACGCAGTATTTT
few | TRBJ2-7 | 11 | TRBV28 | - | CASSLRYEQYF | TGTGCCAGCAGTTTAAGGTACGAGCAGTACTTC
- | TRBJ2-2 | 15 | TRBV5-1 | - | CASSLAGANTGELFF | TGCGCCAGCAGCTTGGCTGGAGCGAACACCGGGGAGCTGTTTTTT
- | TRBJ2-3 | 15 | TRBV5-5 | TRBD1 | CASSLVRGHPDTQYF | TGTGCCAGCAGCCTGGTCAGGGGGCACCCAGATACGCAGTATTTT
- | TRBJ2-6 | 19 | TRBV5-4 | - | CASSLILRGASSGANVLTF | TGTGCCAGCAGCCTTATCTTGAGGGGGGCCTCCTCTGGGGCCAACGTCCTGACTTTC
- | TRBJ2-7 | 14 | TRBV5-1 | - | CASSLEQGSYEQYF | TGCGCCAGCAGCTTGGAACAGGGCTCCTACGAGCAGTACTTC
- | TRBJ2-2 | 16 | TRBV5-6 | TRBD1 | CASSLPGQGKTGELFF | TGTGCCAGCAGCTTACCGGGACAGGGAAAGACCGGGGAGCTGTTTTTT
- | TRBJ2-5 | 14 | TRBV2 | TRBD2 | CAILLAVVQETQYF | TGTGCCATCCTCCTAGCGGTCGTCCAAGAGACCCAGTACTTC
- | TRBJ1-1 | 15 | TRBV7-6 | - | CASSLRAGDGGEAFF | TGTGCCAGCAGCTTAAGGGCAGGGGATGGAGGTGAAGCTTTCTTT
- | TRBJ2-3 | 15 | TRBV5-1 | - | CASRFGAQGTDTQYF | TGCGCCAGCAGGTTTGGGGCCCAAGGCACAGATACGCAGTATTTT
- | TRBJ1-4 | 16 | TRBV30 | - | CAWSVGTLRTNEKLFF | TGTGCCTGGAGTGTTGGAACTCTAAGGACTAATGAAAAACTGTTTTTT
- | TRBJ2-7 | 13 | TRBV28 | - | CASTEVPGYEQYF | TGTGCCAGCACCGAAGTCCCCGGGTACGAGCAGTACTTC
- | TRBJ1-3 | 16 | TRBV5-1 | TRBD1 | CASSKRTGSSGNTIYF | TGCGCCAGCAGCAAAAGGACAGGGAGCTCTGGAAACACCATATATTTT
- | TRBJ2-7 | 16 | TRBV19 | - | CASSKSWGSVSYEQYF | TGTGCCAGTAGTAAGTCTTGGGGAAGTGTGTCCTACGAGCAGTACTTC
- | TRBJ1-1 | 12 | TRBV18 | - | CASSSGVPEAFF | TGTGCCAGCTCGTCTGGGGTTCCCGAAGCTTTCTTT
- | TRBJ1-4 | 14 | TRBV7-9 | - | CASTPGRANEKLFF | TGTGCCAGCACCCCAGGGCGGGCTAATGAAAAACTGTTTTTT
- | TRBJ1-1 | 13 | TRBV13 | - | CASSATRFTEAFF | TGTGCCAGCAGCGCCACCCGATTCACTGAAGCTTTCTTT
- | TRBJ2-3 | 14 | TRBV5-6 | - | CASQSTSGGDTQYF | TGTGCCAGCCAGTCGACCAGTGGGGGGGATACGCAGTATTTT
- | TRBJ2-1 | 15 | TRBV27 | - | CASSLIREWYNEQFF | TGTGCCAGCAGTTTAATACGGGAGTGGTACAATGAGCAGTTCTTC
- | TRBJ2-5 | 14 | TRBV18 | - | CASSPSSGQETQYF | TGTGCCAGCTCACCATCCAGCGGCCAAGAGACCCAGTACTTC
- | TRBJ2-5 | 16 | TRBV18 | - | CASSPIPSAAQETQYF | TGTGCCAGCTCACCAATCCCTAGCGCAGCCCAAGAGACCCAGTACTTC
- | TRBJ1-1 | 14 | TRBV9 | - | CASSVTGGNTEAFF | TGTGCCAGCAGCGTCACCGGGGGTAACACTGAAGCTTTCTTT
- | TRBJ2-3 | 11 | TRBV5-5 | - | CASSPKDTQYF | TGTGCCAGCAGTCCGAAGGATACGCAGTATTTT
once | TRBJ1-2 | 14 | TRBV9 | - | CASSVDRGNYGYTF | TGTGCCAGCAGCGTTGACAGAGGAAACTATGGCTACACCTTC
- | TRBJ2-3 | 14 | TRBV5-1 | TRBD1 | CASSLQGASDTQYF | TGCGCCAGCAGCCTACAGGGGGCATCGGATACGCAGTATTTT
once | TRBJ2-5 | 15 | TRBV9 | TRBD1 | CASSARQGGEETQYF | TGTGCCAGCAGCGCCCGACAGGGGGGAGAGGAGACCCAGTACTTC
- | TRBJ2-5 | 15 | TRBV27 | - | CASSLKQEIQETQYF | TGTGCCAGCAGTTTGAAACAGGAGATACAAGAGACCCAGTACTTC
- | TRBJ2-1 | 16 | TRBV5-4 | - | CASSFSPGPSGDEQFF | TGTGCCAGCAGCTTTTCGCCAGGCCCCTCGGGGGATGAGCAGTTCTTC
once | TRBJ2-3 | 11 | TRBV29-1 | - | CSGFKADTQYF | TGCAGCGGCTTCAAGGCAGATACGCAGTATTTT
once | TRBJ1-5 | 15 | TRBV5-1 | - | CASSLVGSSNQPQHF | TGCGCCAGCAGCTTGGTTGGGTCTAGCAATCAGCCCCAGCATTTT
- | TRBJ2-1 | 11 | TRBV6-6 | TRBD2 | CASSGRDEQFF | TGTGCCAGCAGCGGGAGGGATGAGCAGTTCTTC
- | TRBJ2-1 | 14 | TRBV4-2 | - | CASSQGFQDNEQFF | TGTGCCAGCAGCCAAGGATTCCAAGACAATGAGCAGTTCTTC
- | TRBJ2-1 | 15 | TRBV19 | TRBD1 | CASSIRDSPNNEQFF | TGTGCCAGTAGTATCCGGGACAGCCCCAACAATGAGCAGTTCTTC
- | TRBJ1-3 | 13 | TRBV2 | - | CASSDRSGNTIYF | TGTGCCAGCAGCGACAGGTCTGGAAACACCATATATTTT
- | TRBJ2-6 | 19 | TRBV7-9 | - | CASSLSQAYRRSGANVLTF | TGTGCCAGCAGCTTATCTCAGGCATACCGTCGCTCTGGGGCCAACGTCCTGACTTTC
- | TRBJ2-7 | 14 | TRBV15 | - | CATSRSLGPYEQYF | TGTGCCACCAGCAGGTCGTTGGGGCCCTACGAGCAGTACTTC
- | TRBJ2-3 | 16 | TRBV15 | TRBD2 | CATSREVTSGIDTQYF | TGTGCCACCAGCAGAGAGGTAACTAGCGGGATTGATACGCAGTATTTT
- | TRBJ2-7 | 11 | TRBV11-3 | - | CASSSGQEQYF | TGTGCCAGCAGCTCAGGGCAGGAGCAGTACTTC